This TCR beta chain was retrieved from a study of T cell responses to AZD1222 COVID-19 vaccine. Notes on the study in general: Across spike, vaccine-associated CD4 TCRs were found, dominant at 160-218 and 743-854. Clonal diversity may have been underestimated in mostly white British donors. There were repertoire samples only from the period after the peak T cell response.

As regards this clone: The antigen remains unidentified.

This CDR3 has 13 residues. The germline gives CDR1 SGHAT, CDR2 FQNNGV. V lost 5 bases, J lost 7 bases, and 14 bases lay in between. TCRdb's table, derived via immunoSEQ multiplex PCR, lists solely in-frame clones and lacks some. Here the sample spans under 150,000 clones, roughly 90% being singletons. Source: peripheral blood, taken on day 0 of AZD1222 vaccination. The source is an adult in good health. V is TRBV11-2 and J is TRBJ1-2; D uncertain. The CDR3 loop reads CASSPREGGGYTF. The CDR3 nucleotides read TGTGCCAGCAGCCCCCGGGAGGGCGGTGGCTACACCTTC. Combining the CDR3 with reference TRBV11-2 and TRBJ1-2 gives the whole variable domain EAGVAQSPRYKIIEKRQSVAFWCNPISGHATLYWYQQILGQGPKLLIQFQNNGVVDDSQLPKDRFSAERLKGVDSTLKIQPAKLEDSAVYLCASSPREGGGYTFGSGTRLTVV.